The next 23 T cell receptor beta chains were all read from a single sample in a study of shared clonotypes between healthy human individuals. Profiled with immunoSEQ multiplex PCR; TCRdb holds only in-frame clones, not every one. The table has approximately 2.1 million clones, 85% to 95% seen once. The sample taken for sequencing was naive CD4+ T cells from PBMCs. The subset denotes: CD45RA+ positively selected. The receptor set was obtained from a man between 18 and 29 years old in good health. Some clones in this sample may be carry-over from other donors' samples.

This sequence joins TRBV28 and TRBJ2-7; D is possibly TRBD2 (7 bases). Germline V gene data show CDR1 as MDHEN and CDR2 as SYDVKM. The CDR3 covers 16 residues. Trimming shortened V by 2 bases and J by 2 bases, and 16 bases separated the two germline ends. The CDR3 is CASSLPAGAGTYEQYF. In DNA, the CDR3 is TGTGCCAGCAGTTTACCGGCGGGGGCCGGAACCTACGAGCAGTACTTC.

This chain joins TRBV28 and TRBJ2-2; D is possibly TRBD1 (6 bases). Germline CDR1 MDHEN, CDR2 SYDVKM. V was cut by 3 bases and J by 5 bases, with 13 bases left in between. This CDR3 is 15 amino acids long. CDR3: CASSLQGLRTGELFF. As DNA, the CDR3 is TGTGCCAGCAGTTTGCAGGGGCTGAGGACCGGGGAGCTGTTTTTT.

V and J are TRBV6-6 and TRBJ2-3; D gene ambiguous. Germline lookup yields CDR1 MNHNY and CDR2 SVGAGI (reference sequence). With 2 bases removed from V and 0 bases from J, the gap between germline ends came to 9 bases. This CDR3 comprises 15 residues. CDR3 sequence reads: CASSYMADSTDTQYF. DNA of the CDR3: TGTGCCAGCAGTTACATGGCGGATAGCACAGATACGCAGTATTTT.

This CDR3 is CASRSGSGRFNEQFF. The CDR3 DNA follows: TGTGCCAGCAGGAGCGGGAGTGGGAGGTTCAATGAGCAGTTCTTC. This chain joins TRBV2 and TRBJ2-1, with 8 bases matching TRBD2. J was trimmed by 6 bases and V by 6 bases; bases with no gene match: 10. The V gene's germline CDR1 is SNHLY and CDR2 FYNNEI. This CDR3 spans 15 amino acids. Full variable domain (rest looked up from reference TRBV2 and TRBJ2-1): EPEVTQTPSHQVTQMGQEVILRCVPISNHLYFYWYRQILGQKVEFLVSFYNNEISEKSEIFDDQFSVERPDGSNFTLKIRSTKLEDSAMYFCASRSGSGRFNEQFFGPGTRLTVL.

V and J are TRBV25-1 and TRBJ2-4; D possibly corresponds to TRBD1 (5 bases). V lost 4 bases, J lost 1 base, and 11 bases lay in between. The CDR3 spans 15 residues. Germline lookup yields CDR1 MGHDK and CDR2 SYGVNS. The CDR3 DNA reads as TGTGCCAGCAGTGGCAGGGAAAGGGCCAAAAACATTCAGTACTTC. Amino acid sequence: CASSGRERAKNIQYF.

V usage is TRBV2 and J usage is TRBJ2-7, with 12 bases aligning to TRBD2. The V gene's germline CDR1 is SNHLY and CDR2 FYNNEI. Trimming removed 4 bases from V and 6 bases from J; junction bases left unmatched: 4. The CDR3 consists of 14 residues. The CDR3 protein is CASSGTSGMGEQYF. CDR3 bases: TGTGCCAGCAGTGGGACTAGCGGGATGGGCGAGCAGTACTTC.

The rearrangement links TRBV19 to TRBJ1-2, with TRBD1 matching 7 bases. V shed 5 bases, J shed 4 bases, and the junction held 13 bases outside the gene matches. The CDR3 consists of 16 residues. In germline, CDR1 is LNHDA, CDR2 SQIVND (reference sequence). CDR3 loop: CASSVTGTAILYGYTF. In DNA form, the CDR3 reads TGTGCCAGTAGTGTAACCGGGACAGCGATACTCTATGGCTACACCTTC.

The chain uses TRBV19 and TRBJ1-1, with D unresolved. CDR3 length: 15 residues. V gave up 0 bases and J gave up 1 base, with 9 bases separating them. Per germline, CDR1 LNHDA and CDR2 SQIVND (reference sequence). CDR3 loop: CASSIDPPANTEAFF. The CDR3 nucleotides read TGTGCCAGTAGTATAGATCCTCCAGCGAACACTGAAGCTTTCTTT. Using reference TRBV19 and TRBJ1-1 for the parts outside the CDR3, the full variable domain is DGGITQSPKYLFRKEGQNVTLSCEQNLNHDAMYWYRQDPGQGLRLIYYSQIVNDFQKGDIAEGYSVSREKKESFPLTVTSAQKNPTAFYLCASSIDPPANTEAFFGQGTRLTVV.

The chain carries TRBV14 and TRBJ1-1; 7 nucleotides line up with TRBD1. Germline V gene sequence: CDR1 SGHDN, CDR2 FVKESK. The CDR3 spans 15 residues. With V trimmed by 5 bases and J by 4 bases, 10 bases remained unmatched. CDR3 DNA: TGTGCCAGCAGCGCCCGACAGGGCCAGGGCACTGAAGCTTTCTTT. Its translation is CASSARQGQGTEAFF.

Here the CDR3 DNA reads TGTGCCAGCAGCTGGGGGACAGGGACCTACGAGCAGTACTTC. This gives the protein CASSWGTGTYEQYF. V and J are TRBV5-4 and TRBJ2-7; 9 nucleotides align to TRBD1. The CDR3 totals 14 residues. The V segment lost 3 bases and the J segment 2 bases; nucleotides outside the gene matches: 3. The germline V gene has CDR1 SGHNT and CDR2 YYREEE (reference sequence). Full variable domain (remainder filled in from reference TRBV5-4 and TRBJ2-7): ETGVTQSPTHLIKTRGQQVTLRCSSQSGHNTVSWYQQALGQGPQFIFQYYREEENGRGNFPPRFSGLQFPNYSSELNVNALELDDSALYLCASSWGTGTYEQYFGPGTRLTVT.

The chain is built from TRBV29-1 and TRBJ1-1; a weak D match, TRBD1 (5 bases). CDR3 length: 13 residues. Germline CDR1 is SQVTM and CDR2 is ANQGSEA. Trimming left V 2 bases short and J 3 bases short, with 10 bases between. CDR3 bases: TGCAGCGTTGAAAAGGGGTGGGACACTGAAGCTTTCTTT. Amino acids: CSVEKGWDTEAFF. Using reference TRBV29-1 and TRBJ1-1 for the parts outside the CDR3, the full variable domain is SAVISQKPSRDICQRGTSLTIQCQVDSQVTMMFWYRQQPGQSLTLIATANQGSEATYESGFVIDKFPISRPNLTFSTLTVSNMSPEDSSIYLCSVEKGWDTEAFFGQGTRLTVV.

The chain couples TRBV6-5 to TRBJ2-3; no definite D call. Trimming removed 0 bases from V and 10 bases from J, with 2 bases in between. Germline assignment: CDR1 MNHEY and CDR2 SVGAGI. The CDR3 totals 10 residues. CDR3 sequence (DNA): TGTGCCAGCAGTTACTCTCCGCAGTATTTT. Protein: CASSYSPQYF.

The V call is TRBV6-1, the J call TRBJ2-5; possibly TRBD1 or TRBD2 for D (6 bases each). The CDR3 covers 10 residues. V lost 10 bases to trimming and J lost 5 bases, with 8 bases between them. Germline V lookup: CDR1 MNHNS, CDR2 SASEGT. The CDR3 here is CAIGGETQYF. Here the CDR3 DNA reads TGTGCCATAGGGGGGGAGACCCAGTACTTC.

Written as DNA, the CDR3 is TGCGCCAGCAGCCAAGAACCCCACGGGGCGGCAGCTGGGGCCAACGTCCTGACTTTC. Translating gives CASSQEPHGAAAGANVLTF. V usage is TRBV4-3 and J usage is TRBJ2-6; D tentatively reads TRBD1 or TRBD2 (5 bases each). Germline V CDR1 and CDR2: LGHNA, YSLEER. With 0 bases removed from V and 2 bases from J, the gap between germline ends came to 17 bases. The CDR3 runs 19 residues.

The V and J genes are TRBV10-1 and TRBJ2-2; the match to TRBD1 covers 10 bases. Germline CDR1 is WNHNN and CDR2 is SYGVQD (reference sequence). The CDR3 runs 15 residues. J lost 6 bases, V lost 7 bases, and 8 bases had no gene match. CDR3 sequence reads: CASINRQGAAGELFF. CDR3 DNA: TGCGCCAGCATTAACCGACAGGGGGCCGCCGGGGAGCTGTTTTTT.

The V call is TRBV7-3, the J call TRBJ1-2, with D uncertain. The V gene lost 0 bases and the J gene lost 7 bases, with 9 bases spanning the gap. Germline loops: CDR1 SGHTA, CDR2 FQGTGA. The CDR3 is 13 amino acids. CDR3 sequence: CASSLTGGGGYTF. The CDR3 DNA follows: TGTGCCAGCAGCTTAACCGGTGGAGGTGGCTACACCTTC.

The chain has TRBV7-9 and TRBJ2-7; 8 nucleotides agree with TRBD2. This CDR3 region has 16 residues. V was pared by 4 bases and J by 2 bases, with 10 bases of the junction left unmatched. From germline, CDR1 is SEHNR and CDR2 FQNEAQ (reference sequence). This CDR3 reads CASSSPPGGSPYEQYF. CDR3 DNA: TGTGCCAGCAGCTCCCCGCCGGGAGGGAGCCCCTACGAGCAGTACTTC.

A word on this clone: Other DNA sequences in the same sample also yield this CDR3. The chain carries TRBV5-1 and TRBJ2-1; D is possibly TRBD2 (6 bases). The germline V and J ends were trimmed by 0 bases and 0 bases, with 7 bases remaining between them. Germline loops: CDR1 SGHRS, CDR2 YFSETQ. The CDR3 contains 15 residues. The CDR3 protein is CASSLVGGSYNEQFF. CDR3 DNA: TGCGCCAGCAGCTTGGTGGGGGGCTCCTACAATGAGCAGTTCTTC.

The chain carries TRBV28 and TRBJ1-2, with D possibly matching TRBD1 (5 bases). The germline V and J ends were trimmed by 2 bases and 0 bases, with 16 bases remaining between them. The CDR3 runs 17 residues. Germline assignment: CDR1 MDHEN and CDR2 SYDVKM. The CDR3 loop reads CASSLDIGVRSNYGYTF. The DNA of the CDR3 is TGTGCCAGCAGTTTAGATATAGGGGTCCGATCTAACTATGGCTACACCTTC.

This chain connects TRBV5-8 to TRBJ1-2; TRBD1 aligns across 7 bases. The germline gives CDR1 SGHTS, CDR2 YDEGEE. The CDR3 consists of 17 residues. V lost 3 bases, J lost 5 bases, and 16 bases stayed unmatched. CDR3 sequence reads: CASSSLTDPGTEYGYTF. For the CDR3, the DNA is TGTGCCAGCAGCTCTCTAACCGACCCCGGGACAGAATATGGCTACACCTTC.

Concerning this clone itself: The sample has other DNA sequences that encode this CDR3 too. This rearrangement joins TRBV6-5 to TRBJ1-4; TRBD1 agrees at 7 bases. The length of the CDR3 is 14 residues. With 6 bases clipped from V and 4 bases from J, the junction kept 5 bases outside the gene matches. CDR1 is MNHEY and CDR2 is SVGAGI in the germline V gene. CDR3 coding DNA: TGTGCCAGCAGGCCGGGACAGCTTAATGAAAAACTGTTTTTT. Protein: CASRPGQLNEKLFF.

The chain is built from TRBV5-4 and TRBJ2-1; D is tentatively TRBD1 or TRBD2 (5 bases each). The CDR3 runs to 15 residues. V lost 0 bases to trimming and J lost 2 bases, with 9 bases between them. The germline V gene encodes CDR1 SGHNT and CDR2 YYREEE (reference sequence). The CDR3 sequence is CASSLEVGPYNEQFF. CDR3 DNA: TGTGCCAGCAGCTTGGAGGTGGGACCCTACAATGAGCAGTTCTTC. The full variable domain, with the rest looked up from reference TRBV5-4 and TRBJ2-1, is ETGVTQSPTHLIKTRGQQVTLRCSSQSGHNTVSWYQQALGQGPQFIFQYYREEENGRGNFPPRFSGLQFPNYSSELNVNALELDDSALYLCASSLEVGPYNEQFFGPGTRLTVL.

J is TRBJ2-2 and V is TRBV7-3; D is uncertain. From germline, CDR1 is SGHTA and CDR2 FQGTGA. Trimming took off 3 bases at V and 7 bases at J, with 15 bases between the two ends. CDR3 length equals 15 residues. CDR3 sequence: CASSLGESTGGELFF. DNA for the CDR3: TGTGCCAGCAGCTTGGGCGAGAGTACGGGCGGGGAGCTGTTTTTT.